These 22 T cell receptor beta chains were all obtained from the same sample, sequenced in a study of control samples from healthy donors and cancer patients. The data were produced by immunoSEQ multiplex PCR, yet TCRdb's version contains in-frame clones alone and is incomplete. The sample lists about 120,000 clones, about 95% occurring once. The material sequenced was blood. Source of these receptors: a man aged 25-40 years in good health.

The chain employs TRBV9 and TRBJ2-1, with D unclear. Trimming removed 0 bases at V and 7 bases at J, with 11 bases between. Germline loops: CDR1 SGDLS, CDR2 YYNGEE. This CDR3 is 14 amino acids long. In DNA form, the CDR3 reads TGTGCCAGCAGCGTAGTCGATGGGTTAAATGAGCAGTTCTTC. Translating it yields CASSVVDGLNEQFF.

This chain links TRBV11-2 with TRBJ1-1, with D possibly matching TRBD1 (5 bases). Trimming pared 2 bases from V and 2 bases from J, leaving 15 bases between. The CDR3 totals 16 residues. Germline CDR1 and CDR2: SGHAT and FQNNGV. CDR3 sequence (DNA): TGTGCCAGCAGCTTACGGGGGGAACAGCTCAACACTGAAGCTTTCTTT. It translates to CASSLRGEQLNTEAFF.

V is TRBV7-3 and J is TRBJ2-5; D might be TRBD2 (5 bases). Germline assignment: CDR1 SGHTA and CDR2 FQGTGA. V was pared by 0 bases and J by 2 bases, with 7 bases between. This CDR3 is built from 14 residues. The CDR3 is CASSLTGLQETQYF. The CDR3 coding sequence is TGTGCCAGCAGCTTAACTGGACTGCAAGAGACCCAGTACTTC.

This sequence joins TRBV6-2 or TRBV6-3 and TRBJ2-2; D unclear. CDR3 length equals 15 residues. Between the trimmed V and J ends, which lost 0 bases and 2 bases, there was a span of 7 bases. The germline gives CDR1 MNHEY, CDR2 SVGEGT. Written as DNA, the CDR3 is TGTGCCAGCAGTTACTCCAGGTCTAACACCGGGGAGCTGTTTTTT. This codes for CASSYSRSNTGELFF.

As to this clone: A read error may account for a junction end that differs from germline. This chain uses TRBV7-7 with TRBJ2-1; TRBD1 matches at 9 bases. The CDR3 runs 15 residues. Germline loops: CDR1 SSHAT, CDR2 FNYEAQ (reference sequence). The CDR3 protein is CASSFGTGTGDEQFF. In nucleotides, the CDR3 is TGTGCTAGCAGCTTCGGGACAGGGACGGGGGATGAGCAGTTCTTC.

The rearrangement links TRBV18 to TRBJ1-2, with 7 bases identical to TRBD1. The CDR3 consists of 14 residues. Trimming took 3 bases from V and 4 from J; bases not matched to a gene: 5. Per germline, CDR1 KGHSH and CDR2 LQKENI. CDR3 amino acids: CASSPTGTAYGYTF. CDR3 nucleotide sequence: TGTGCCAGCTCACCTACCGGGACAGCCTATGGCTACACCTTC.

The gene calls are TRBV7-8 and TRBJ2-1, with unresolved D. The CDR3 has 17 residues. Trimming removed 7 bases from V and 0 bases from J, with 19 bases in between. The V gene's germline CDR1 is SGHVS and CDR2 FQNEAQ. The CDR3 DNA is TGTGCCAGCACCGGCGCTTATGTGGGAAGCTCCTACAATGAGCAGTTCTTC. This encodes CASTGAYVGSSYNEQFF.

The chain links TRBV19 to TRBJ1-4; D ambiguous. The ends were cut back, 5 bases at V and 7 bases at J, with 11 bases in the middle. Germline lookup yields CDR1 LNHDA and CDR2 SQIVND (reference sequence). CDR3 length equals 13 residues. CDR3 residues: CASSERWGEKLFF. CDR3 bases: TGTGCCAGTAGTGAAAGGTGGGGTGAAAAACTGTTTTTT.

Regarding this clone: The junction departs from the called germline gene at one end, perhaps through a read error. The V call is TRBV7-8, the J call TRBJ2-2; D unclear. CDR3 length: 15 amino acids. Per the germline V gene, CDR1 is SGHVS and CDR2 is FQNEAQ. The CDR3: CASSLNGVNIGELFF. The CDR3 nucleotides are TGTGCCAGCAGCTTAAATGGGGTGAACATCGGGGAGCTGTTTTTT.

The chain is built from TRBV3-1 (or the pseudogene TRBV3-2) and TRBJ1-4; 9 bases map to TRBD1. The ends lost 0 bases at V and 7 bases at J; junction bases unmatched: 3. CDR3 length: 15 amino acids. Germline CDR1 and CDR2: LGHDT and YNNKEL (reference sequence). Written as DNA, the CDR3 is TGTGCCAGCAGCCAAGAATGGGACAGGGCTGAAAAACTGTTTTTT. As protein: CASSQEWDRAEKLFF.

V and J are TRBV4-1 and TRBJ2-5, with 9 bases lining up with TRBD2. CDR3 length equals 15 residues. Germline values: CDR1 MGHRA, CDR2 YSYEKL. Trimming cost V 3 bases and J 2 bases; bases outside gene matches: 4. Here the CDR3 DNA reads TGCGCCAGCAGCCAGCTAACTAGCGGGCAAGAGACCCAGTACTTC. Encoded protein: CASSQLTSGQETQYF.

The chain recombines TRBV27 with TRBJ1-1; D not resolved. Germline V gene data show CDR1 as MNHEY and CDR2 as SMNVEV (reference sequence). This CDR3 has 14 residues. Between the trimmed V and J ends, which lost 2 bases and 1 base, there was a span of 8 bases. CDR3 amino acids: CASSLRSGNTEAFF. The CDR3 DNA follows: TGTGCCAGCAGTTTAAGGTCGGGGAACACTGAAGCTTTCTTT.

V gene TRBV5-6 combines with J gene TRBJ1-2, with 10 bases lining up with TRBD1. Looked up from germline, CDR1 is SGHDT and CDR2 is YYEEEE. Trimming removed 3 bases from V and 2 bases from J; junction bases left unmatched: 7. CDR3 length: 16 amino acids. The CDR3 loop is CASSSSDRGPNYGYTF. DNA for the CDR3: TGTGCCAGCAGCTCCTCCGACAGGGGGCCAAACTATGGCTACACCTTC.

The CDR3 loop is CASSFAPTDTQYF. The CDR3 bases are TGTGCCAGCAGTTTCGCCCCCACAGATACGCAGTATTTT. The chain combines TRBV6-5 with TRBJ2-3; D uncertain. The CDR3 is 13 residues long. Trimming shortened V by 4 bases and J by 2 bases, and 7 bases separated the two germline ends. Per germline, CDR1 MNHEY and CDR2 SVGAGI.

The chain joins TRBV19 to TRBJ1-2; 7 bases agree with TRBD1. The ends lost 2 bases at V and 8 bases at J; junction bases unmatched: 14. CDR3 length equals 16 residues. Germline CDR1 reads LNHDA; CDR2 reads SQIVND (reference sequence). DNA for the CDR3: TGTGCCAGTAGTATAAGCCCTCCCCGACAGGGTGGCGGCTACACCTTC. Translation: CASSISPPRQGGGYTF. Full variable domain (outside the CDR3, taken from reference TRBV19 and TRBJ1-2): DGGITQSPKYLFRKEGQNVTLSCEQNLNHDAMYWYRQDPGQGLRLIYYSQIVNDFQKGDIAEGYSVSREKKESFPLTVTSAQKNPTAFYLCASSISPPRQGGGYTFGSGTRLTVV.

This chain uses TRBV29-1 with TRBJ1-4; a possible D gene is TRBD1 (5 bases). Per germline, CDR1 SQVTM and CDR2 ANQGSEA. The CDR3 totals 12 residues. Trimming left V 4 bases short and J 7 bases short, with 10 bases between. The CDR3 bases are TGCAGCGTTGCTTCGGGGCCTGAAAAACTGTTTTTT. Translating it yields CSVASGPEKLFF.

The chain joins TRBV18 to TRBJ2-3; D call uncertain. This CDR3 is 11 amino acids long. The ends were cut back, 2 bases at V and 4 bases at J, with 1 base in the middle. Germline assignment: CDR1 KGHSH and CDR2 LQKENI. The chain's CDR3 is CASSPSDTQYF. DNA for the CDR3: TGTGCCAGCTCACCATCAGATACGCAGTATTTT.

V usage is TRBV28 and J usage is TRBJ2-6; possibly TRBD2 for D (5 bases). V shed 7 bases and J shed 4 bases, with 14 bases lying between them. Per germline, CDR1 MDHEN and CDR2 SYDVKM. The CDR3 extends over 15 amino acids. CDR3 DNA sequence: TGTGCCAGCATGGCGGGTTCTGCGGGGGCCAACGTCCTGACTTTC. Protein sequence: CASMAGSAGANVLTF. Full variable domain (outside the CDR3, taken from reference TRBV28 and TRBJ2-6): DVKVTQSSRYLVKRTGEKVFLECVQDMDHENMFWYRQDPGLGLRLIYFSYDVKMKEKGDIPEGYSVSREKKERFSLILESASTNQTSMYLCASMAGSAGANVLTFGAGSRLTVL.

This chain links TRBV2 with TRBJ2-5, with D possibly being TRBD1 or TRBD2 (5 bases each). CDR1 and CDR2 (germline): SNHLY, FYNNEI. The CDR3 loop spans 16 amino acids. With 3 bases removed from V and 3 bases from J, the gap between germline ends came to 17 bases. The CDR3 coding sequence is TGTGCCAGCAGTGACCCGGACGGGTTGGGGGAAGAGACCCAGTACTTC. Protein product: CASSDPDGLGEETQYF. Based on the CDR3 plus reference TRBV2 and TRBJ2-5, the full variable domain is EPEVTQTPSHQVTQMGQEVILRCVPISNHLYFYWYRQILGQKVEFLVSFYNNEISEKSEIFDDQFSVERPDGSNFTLKIRSTKLEDSAMYFCASSDPDGLGEETQYFGPGTRLLVL.

The chain recombines TRBV19 with TRBJ1-2, with 10 positions matching TRBD1. This CDR3 has 15 amino acids. The germline CDR1 and CDR2 sequences are LNHDA and SQIVND (reference sequence). V gave up 3 bases and J gave up 4 bases; unmatched junction bases: 5. The CDR3 reads CASSIGTGATYGYTF. CDR3 nucleotide sequence: TGTGCCAGTAGTATCGGGACAGGGGCCACCTATGGCTACACCTTC.

This rearrangement joins TRBV9 to TRBJ2-5; TRBD1 might be the D (6 bases). V dropped 3 bases and J dropped 7 bases, with 22 bases sitting between them. CDR1 and CDR2 (germline): SGDLS, YYNGEE. The CDR3 contains 16 residues. CDR3 DNA: TGTGCCAGCAGCGCCCCCTCCGGGACACCCCACGGGACCCAGTACTTC. This encodes CASSAPSGTPHGTQYF.

The V call is TRBV15, the J call TRBJ1-5; D might be TRBD1 (5 bases). Germline V CDR1 and CDR2: LNHNV, YYDKDF (reference sequence). V was pared by 0 bases and J by 5 bases, with 17 bases between. The CDR3 totals 17 residues. The CDR3 DNA reads TGTGCCACCAGCAGAGATCTGGGCAGGGAGAAGGATCAGCCCCAGCATTTT. Translated: CATSRDLGREKDQPQHF.